The 10 T cell receptor beta chains in this list originate from one sample, sequenced in a study of T cells in Graves' hyperthyroidism and ophthalmopathy. Researchers took RNA transcripts and amplified the TCR beta CDR3 regions from them. HTBI primers were employed in a first-round RT-PCR of the TCR CDR3. TCRdb used MiXCR to reprocess the multiplex PCR reads, holding one entry per CDR3 protein. The sample has roughly 600,000 distinct CDR3 sequences; roughly 14% are singletons. The sequencing sample was made of blood. The source of these receptors is a woman between 45 and 65 years old with Graves' ophthalmopathy.

This chain joins TRBV25-1 and TRBJ2-2; D call uncertain. The germline gives CDR1 MGHDK, CDR2 SYGVNS. The CDR3 runs 13 residues. Between the trimmed V and J ends, which lost 2 bases and 4 bases, there was a span of 5 bases. CDR3 nucleotides: TGTGCCAGCAGTGAAAGGGTCACCGGGGAGCTGTTTTTT. This translates into CASSERVTGELFF.

In this sample, this clonotype turned up many times. The V call is TRBV7-2, the J call TRBJ2-7, with D tentatively TRBD1 or TRBD2 (5 bases each). V lost 4 bases and J 3 bases, leaving 16 bases between the germline ends. CDR1 SGHTA and CDR2 FQGNSA come from the germline V gene. CDR3 length: 15 amino acids. This chain's CDR3 is CASSWMGVLLYEQYF. The CDR3 DNA is TGTGCCAGCAGCTGGATGGGGGTCTTACTCTACGAGCAGTACTTC.

The V call is TRBV2, the J call TRBJ1-2, with D unresolved. Germline V gene sequence: CDR1 SNHLY, CDR2 FYNNEI. The CDR3 consists of 13 residues. The V and J ends lost 1 base and 12 bases respectively, with 15 bases between them. The DNA for the CDR3 is TGTGCCAGCAGTGAAGGGGGTGTATGGCAGAACACCTTC. Translating gives CASSEGGVWQNTF.

This clonotype was found a few times. The rearrangement links TRBV27 to TRBJ2-2, with a weak D call TRBD2 (5 bases). Between the trimmed V and J ends, which lost 0 bases and 4 bases, there was a span of 9 bases. The V gene's germline CDR1 is MNHEY and CDR2 SMNVEV (reference sequence). This CDR3 comprises 15 residues. CDR3 protein: CASSLSPRGTGELFF. CDR3 coding DNA: TGTGCCAGCAGTTTATCCCCACGGGGCACCGGGGAGCTGTTTTTT.

This clonotype showed up many times. The J gene is TRBJ1-1, the V gene TRBV30, with D possibly TRBD1 on 6 matching bases. V lost 2 bases and J 1 base, leaving 11 bases between the germline ends. The CDR3 consists of 14 residues. Germline CDR1 is GTSNPN and CDR2 is SVGIG (reference sequence). The DNA of the CDR3 is TGTGCCTGGAGTAGGGGGGGTCCGAACACTGAAGCTTTCTTT. This gives the protein CAWSRGGPNTEAFF.

There are a few counts of this clonotype. The chain combines TRBV7-9 with TRBJ1-4, with a tentative D call TRBD1 (5 bases). V was cut by 5 bases and J by 8 bases, with 15 bases left in between. CDR3 length: 14 amino acids. CDR1 is SEHNR and CDR2 is FQNEAQ in the germline V gene (reference sequence). CDR3 sequence: CASSPRTQREKLFF. The CDR3 nucleotides read TGTGCCAGCAGCCCCCGGACACAAAGGGAAAAACTGTTTTTT.

This clonotype appeared many times. V is TRBV28 and J is TRBJ2-7; D gene unclear. The V end was cut by 6 bases, the J end by 7 bases, with 7 bases between. This CDR3 spans 10 amino acids. Germline-derived CDR1 and CDR2 are MDHEN and SYDVKM. CDR3 sequence: CASRGREQYF. CDR3 in DNA: TGTGCCAGCAGAGGACGGGAGCAGTACTTC.

The J gene is TRBJ2-7, the V gene TRBV27; D is ambiguous. The CDR3 sequence is 14 residues long. Trimming removed 4 bases at V and 0 bases at J, with 10 bases between. Germline CDR1 MNHEY, CDR2 SMNVEV (reference sequence). The CDR3 protein is CASSSILNSYEQYF. The DNA of the CDR3 is TGTGCCAGCAGTTCCATACTGAACTCCTACGAGCAGTACTTC.

Notes on this clonotype: Just one base apart from a much larger clone, this may be a read error. The genes are TRBV7-2 and TRBJ2-1, with TRBD1 identical over 10 bases. The CDR3 runs to 16 residues. Per the germline V gene, CDR1 is SGHTA and CDR2 is FQGNSA. The CDR3 protein is CANSLLGTGVNNEQFF. The CDR3 DNA is TGTGCCAACAGCCTACTGGGGACAGGGGTGAACAATGAGCAGTTCTTC.

This clonotype was counted at least ten times. This chain connects TRBV30 to TRBJ1-1, with a weak D call TRBD1 (5 bases). The CDR3 runs 15 residues. Per the germline V gene, CDR1 is GTSNPN and CDR2 is SVGIG (reference sequence). V gave up 3 bases and J gave up 1 base, with 15 bases separating them. The CDR3 DNA is TGTGCCTGGAGATGGCGGGCAGGGTGGAACACTGAAGCTTTCTTT. Translating it yields CAWRWRAGWNTEAFF.